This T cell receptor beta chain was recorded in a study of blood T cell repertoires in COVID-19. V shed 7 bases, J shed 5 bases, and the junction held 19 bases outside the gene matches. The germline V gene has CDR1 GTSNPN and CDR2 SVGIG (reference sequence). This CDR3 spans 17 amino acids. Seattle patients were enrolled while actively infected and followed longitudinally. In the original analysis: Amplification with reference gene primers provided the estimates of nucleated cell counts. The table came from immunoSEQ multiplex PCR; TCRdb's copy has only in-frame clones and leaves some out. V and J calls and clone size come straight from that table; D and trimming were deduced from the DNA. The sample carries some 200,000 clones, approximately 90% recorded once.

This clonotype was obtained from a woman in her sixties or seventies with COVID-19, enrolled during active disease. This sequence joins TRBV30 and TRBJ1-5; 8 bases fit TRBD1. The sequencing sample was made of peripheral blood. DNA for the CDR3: TGTGCCTTAATACCATCCCCACCGGTACAGGGGGATCAGCCCCAGCATTTT. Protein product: CALIPSPPVQGDQPQHF.